This is a list of T cell receptor beta chains from one sample in a study of alternative splicing in chronic myeloid leukemia remission. Following a re-call of the bulk RNA-seq reads, TCRdb has one entry per CDR3 protein and lacks DNA. Of around 130 distinct CDR3 sequences in the sample, around 96% were seen once. Sequenced here: PBMCs or total blood leukocytes (not recorded which), sampled during remission. These receptors were taken from an adult with chronic myeloid leukemia. CDR3s include the opening cysteine and the closing phenylalanine or tryptophan. Each record gives: clone size, J gene, V gene, CDR3 protein. Clone size is given for some rows only: seen once, a few or many times, or a class if the clone is expanded.

. | TRBJ1-5 | TRBV12-3/TRBV12-4 | CASSLRQGAGQPQHF
. | TRBJ2-1 | TRBV10-3 | CAISDFGQGSNEQFF
few | TRBJ1-4 | TRBV4-1 | CASSQDTGFNEKLFF
. | TRBJ2-3 | TRBV5-5 | CASSSWDREADTQYF
. | TRBJ1-5 | TRBV7-3 | CASSHDADLPQHF
. | TRBJ2-1 | TRBV24/OR9-2 | CATSDLNEQFF